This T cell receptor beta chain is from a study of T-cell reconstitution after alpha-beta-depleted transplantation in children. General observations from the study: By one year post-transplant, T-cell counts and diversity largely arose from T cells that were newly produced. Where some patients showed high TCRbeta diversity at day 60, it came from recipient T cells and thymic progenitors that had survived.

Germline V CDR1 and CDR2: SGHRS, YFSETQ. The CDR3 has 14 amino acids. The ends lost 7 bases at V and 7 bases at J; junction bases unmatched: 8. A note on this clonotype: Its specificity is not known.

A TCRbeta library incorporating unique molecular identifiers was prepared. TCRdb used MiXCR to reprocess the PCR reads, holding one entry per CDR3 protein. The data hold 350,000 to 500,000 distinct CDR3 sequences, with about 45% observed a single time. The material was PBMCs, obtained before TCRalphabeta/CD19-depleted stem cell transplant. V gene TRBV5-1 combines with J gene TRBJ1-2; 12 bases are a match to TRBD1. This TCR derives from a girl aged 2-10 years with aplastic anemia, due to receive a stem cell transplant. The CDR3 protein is CASAPGQGASGYTF. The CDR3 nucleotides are TGCGCCAGCGCTCCGGGACAGGGGGCTTCTGGCTACACCTTC. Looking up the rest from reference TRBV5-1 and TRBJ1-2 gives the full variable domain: KAGVTQTPRYLIKTRGQQVTLSCSPISGHRSVSWYQQTPGQGLQFLFEYFSETQRNKGNFPGRFSGRQFSNSRSEMNVSTLELGDSALYLCASAPGQGASGYTFGSGTRLTVV.